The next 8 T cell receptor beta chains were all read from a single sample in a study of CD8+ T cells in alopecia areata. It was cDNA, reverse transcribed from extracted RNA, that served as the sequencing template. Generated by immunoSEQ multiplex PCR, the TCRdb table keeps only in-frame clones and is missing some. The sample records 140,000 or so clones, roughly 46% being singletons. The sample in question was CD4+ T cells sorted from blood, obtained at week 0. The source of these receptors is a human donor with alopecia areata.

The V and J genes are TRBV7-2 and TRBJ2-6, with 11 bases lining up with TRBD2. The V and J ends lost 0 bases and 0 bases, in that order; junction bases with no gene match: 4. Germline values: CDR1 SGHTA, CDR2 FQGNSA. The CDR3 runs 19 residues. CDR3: CASSLALAGGISGANVLTF. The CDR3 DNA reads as TGTGCCAGCAGCTTAGCGCTAGCGGGGGGTATCTCTGGGGCCAACGTCCTGACTTTC.

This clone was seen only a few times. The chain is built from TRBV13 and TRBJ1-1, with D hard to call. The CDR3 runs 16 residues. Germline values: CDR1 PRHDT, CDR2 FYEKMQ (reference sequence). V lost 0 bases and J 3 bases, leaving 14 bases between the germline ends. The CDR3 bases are TGTGCCAGCAGCTTAGGAGAGGTTTTGGTACACACTGAAGCTTTCTTT. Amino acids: CASSLGEVLVHTEAFF.

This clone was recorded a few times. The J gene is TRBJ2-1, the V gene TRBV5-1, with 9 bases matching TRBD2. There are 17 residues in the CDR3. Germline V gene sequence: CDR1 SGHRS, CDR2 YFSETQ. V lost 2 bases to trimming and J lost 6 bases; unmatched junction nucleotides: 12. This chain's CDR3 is CASSFQSGGRARNEQFF. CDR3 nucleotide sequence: TGCGCCAGCAGCTTCCAGTCTGGCGGGAGGGCCCGCAATGAGCAGTTCTTC.

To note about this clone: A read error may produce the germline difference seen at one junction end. This CDR3 reads CSAASGGVTEASF. CDR3 nucleotides: TGCAGCGCCGCGAGTGGGGGGGTGACTGAAGCTTCCTTT. This sequence joins TRBV29-1 and TRBJ1-1, with D possibly matching TRBD1 (5 bases). The germline V gene has CDR1 SQVTM and CDR2 ANQGSEA. The length of the CDR3 is 13 residues.

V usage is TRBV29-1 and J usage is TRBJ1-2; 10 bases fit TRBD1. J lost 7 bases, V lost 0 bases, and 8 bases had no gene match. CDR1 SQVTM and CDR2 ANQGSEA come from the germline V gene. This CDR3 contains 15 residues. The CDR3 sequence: CSVEDRGTGVSGYTF. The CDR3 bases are TGCAGCGTTGAAGATCGGGGGACAGGGGTTAGTGGCTACACCTTC.

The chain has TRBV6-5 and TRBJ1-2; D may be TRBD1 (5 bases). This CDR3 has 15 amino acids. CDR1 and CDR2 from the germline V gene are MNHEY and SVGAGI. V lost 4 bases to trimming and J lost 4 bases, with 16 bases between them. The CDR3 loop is CASSSPPGGAYGYTF. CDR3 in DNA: TGTGCCAGCAGTTCCCCGCCGGGAGGGGCCTATGGCTACACCTTC.

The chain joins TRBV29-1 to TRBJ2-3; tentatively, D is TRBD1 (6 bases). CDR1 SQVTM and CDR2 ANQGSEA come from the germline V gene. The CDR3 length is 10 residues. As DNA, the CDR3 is TGCAGTGCAGGGGCAGATACGCAGTATTTT. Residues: CSAGADTQYF.

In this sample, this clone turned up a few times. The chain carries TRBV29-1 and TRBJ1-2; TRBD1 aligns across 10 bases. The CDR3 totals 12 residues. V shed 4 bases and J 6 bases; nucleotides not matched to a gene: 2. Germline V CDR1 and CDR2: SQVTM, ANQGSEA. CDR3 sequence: CSVAGQGHGYTF. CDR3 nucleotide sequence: TGCAGCGTTGCGGGACAGGGGCATGGCTACACCTTC. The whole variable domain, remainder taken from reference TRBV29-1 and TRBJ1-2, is SAVISQKPSRDICQRGTSLTIQCQVDSQVTMMFWYRQQPGQSLTLIATANQGSEATYESGFVIDKFPISRPNLTFSTLTVSNMSPEDSSIYLCSVAGQGHGYTFGSGTRLTVV.